Listed below are T cell receptor beta chains from one sample, sequenced in a study of glioma-infiltrating T cells after dendritic cell vaccination. Some clones are missing from TCRdb's copy, which holds only in-frame ones; the method was immunoSEQ multiplex PCR. The data hold roughly 100,000 clones, with nearly 90% observed a single time. The material sequenced was blood, taken after dendritic cell vaccination. These receptors were obtained from a human donor with glioblastoma. The CDR3 runs from the conserved cysteine through the conserved F or W. The D gene is left open where the match is weak. Clone size, where shown, is once, few, many, or a class for clones that have expanded.

d_call: TRBD1; clone_size: few; cdr3_length: 16; j_call: TRBJ2-5; v_call: TRBV28; cdr3_aa: CASSEPGQGGQETQYF; cdr3_nt: TGTGCCAGCAGTGAACCTGGACAGGGGGGGCAAGAGACCCAGTACTTC
d_call: -; clone_size: -; cdr3_length: 15; j_call: TRBJ2-5; v_call: TRBV4-1; cdr3_aa: CASSQAHGSGRTQYF; cdr3_nt: TGCGCCAGCAGCCAGGCACACGGATCGGGGAGGACCCAGTACTTC
d_call: TRBD1; clone_size: once; cdr3_length: 15; j_call: TRBJ1-6; v_call: TRBV30; cdr3_aa: CAWSAGGLGNSPLHF; cdr3_nt: TGTGCCTGGAGTGCAGGGGGGCTGGGAAATTCCCCCCTCCACTTT
d_call: TRBD2; clone_size: -; cdr3_length: 15; j_call: TRBJ2-3; v_call: TRBV19; cdr3_aa: CASSSSGSLSDTQYF; cdr3_nt: TGTGCCAGTAGCAGTAGCGGGAGTCTCTCAGATACGCAGTATTTT
d_call: -; clone_size: -; cdr3_length: 15; j_call: TRBJ2-5; v_call: TRBV29-1; cdr3_aa: CSVEEGAFGPETQYF; cdr3_nt: TGCAGCGTTGAGGAGGGGGCGTTCGGACCCGAGACCCAGTACTTC
d_call: -; clone_size: -; cdr3_length: 13; j_call: TRBJ2-7; v_call: TRBV11-3; cdr3_aa: CASSLGQGDEQYF; cdr3_nt: TGTGCCAGCAGCTTAGGTCAAGGGGACGAGCAGTACTTC
d_call: TRBD1; clone_size: -; cdr3_length: 16; j_call: TRBJ1-6; v_call: TRBV5-1; cdr3_aa: CASSSQGESYNSPLHF; cdr3_nt: TGCGCCAGCAGCTCACAGGGGGAATCCTATAATTCACCCCTCCACTTT
d_call: TRBD2; clone_size: -; cdr3_length: 14; j_call: TRBJ2-7; v_call: TRBV5-4; cdr3_aa: CASSRTSGNYEQYF; cdr3_nt: TGTGCCAGCAGTCGGACTAGCGGTAACTACGAGCAGTACTTC
d_call: TRBD1; clone_size: -; cdr3_length: 15; j_call: TRBJ1-5; v_call: TRBV6-1; cdr3_aa: CASSPRQGDNQPQHF; cdr3_nt: TGTGCCAGCAGTCCAAGACAGGGGGACAATCAGCCCCAGCATTTT
d_call: TRBD1; clone_size: -; cdr3_length: 13; j_call: TRBJ1-2; v_call: TRBV19; cdr3_aa: CASSRQGDYGYTF; cdr3_nt: TGTGCCAGTAGTAGACAGGGGGACTATGGCTACACCTTC
d_call: TRBD1; clone_size: once; cdr3_length: 16; j_call: TRBJ2-3; v_call: TRBV11-3; cdr3_aa: CASSFTGTGAADTQYF; cdr3_nt: TGTGCCAGCAGCTTCACCGGGACAGGGGCTGCAGATACGCAGTATTTT